This T cell receptor beta chain was obtained from a study of spatial heterogeneity in lung cancer. Whole-study context: More than eight raw reads, on average, carried each unique TCR and UMI combination.

This clonotype is labeled as medium-sized. Antigen specificity is unknown. Study-level points and caveats: The study found ubiquitous expanded tumor TCRs in blood more at resection than follow-up.

TCRdb reanalysed the 5' RACE reads using MiXCR and keeps one entry per CDR3 protein. The data show roughly 80,000 distinct CDR3 sequences, roughly 13% seen once. Time point given: sample taken at primary tumor resection. Unsorted tumor, nontumor lung tissue or cryopreserved PBMC supplied the whole RNA. The donors were some 70 patients with non-small cell lung cancer that was early-stage and untreated. Trimming cost V 1 base and J 5 bases, with 8 bases left between them. Germline lookup yields CDR1 DFQATT and CDR2 SNEGSKA (reference sequence). This CDR3 is 12 amino acids long. The chain carries TRBV20-1 and TRBJ1-1; D remains ambiguous. The TCR sequence derives from a male donor with early-stage non-small cell lung cancer. The sequenced sample was PBMCs, obtained at surgery. CDR3 in amino acids: CSARVRETEAFF. The CDR3 DNA reads TGCAGTGCTAGAGTGAGGGAAACTGAAGCTTTCTTT.